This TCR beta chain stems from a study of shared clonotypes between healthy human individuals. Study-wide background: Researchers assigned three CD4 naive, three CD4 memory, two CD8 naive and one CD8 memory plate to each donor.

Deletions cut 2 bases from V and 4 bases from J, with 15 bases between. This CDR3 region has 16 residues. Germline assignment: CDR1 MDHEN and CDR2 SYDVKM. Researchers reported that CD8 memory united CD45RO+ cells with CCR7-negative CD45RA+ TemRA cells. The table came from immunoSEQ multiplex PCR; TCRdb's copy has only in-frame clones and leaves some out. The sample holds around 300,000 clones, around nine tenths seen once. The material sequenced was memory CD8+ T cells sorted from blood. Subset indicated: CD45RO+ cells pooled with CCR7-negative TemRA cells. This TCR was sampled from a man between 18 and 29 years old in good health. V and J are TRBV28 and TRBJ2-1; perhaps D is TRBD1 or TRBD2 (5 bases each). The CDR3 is CASSLPPGRNYNEQFF. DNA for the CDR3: TGTGCCAGCAGTTTACCTCCGGGACGAAATTACAATGAGCAGTTCTTC.